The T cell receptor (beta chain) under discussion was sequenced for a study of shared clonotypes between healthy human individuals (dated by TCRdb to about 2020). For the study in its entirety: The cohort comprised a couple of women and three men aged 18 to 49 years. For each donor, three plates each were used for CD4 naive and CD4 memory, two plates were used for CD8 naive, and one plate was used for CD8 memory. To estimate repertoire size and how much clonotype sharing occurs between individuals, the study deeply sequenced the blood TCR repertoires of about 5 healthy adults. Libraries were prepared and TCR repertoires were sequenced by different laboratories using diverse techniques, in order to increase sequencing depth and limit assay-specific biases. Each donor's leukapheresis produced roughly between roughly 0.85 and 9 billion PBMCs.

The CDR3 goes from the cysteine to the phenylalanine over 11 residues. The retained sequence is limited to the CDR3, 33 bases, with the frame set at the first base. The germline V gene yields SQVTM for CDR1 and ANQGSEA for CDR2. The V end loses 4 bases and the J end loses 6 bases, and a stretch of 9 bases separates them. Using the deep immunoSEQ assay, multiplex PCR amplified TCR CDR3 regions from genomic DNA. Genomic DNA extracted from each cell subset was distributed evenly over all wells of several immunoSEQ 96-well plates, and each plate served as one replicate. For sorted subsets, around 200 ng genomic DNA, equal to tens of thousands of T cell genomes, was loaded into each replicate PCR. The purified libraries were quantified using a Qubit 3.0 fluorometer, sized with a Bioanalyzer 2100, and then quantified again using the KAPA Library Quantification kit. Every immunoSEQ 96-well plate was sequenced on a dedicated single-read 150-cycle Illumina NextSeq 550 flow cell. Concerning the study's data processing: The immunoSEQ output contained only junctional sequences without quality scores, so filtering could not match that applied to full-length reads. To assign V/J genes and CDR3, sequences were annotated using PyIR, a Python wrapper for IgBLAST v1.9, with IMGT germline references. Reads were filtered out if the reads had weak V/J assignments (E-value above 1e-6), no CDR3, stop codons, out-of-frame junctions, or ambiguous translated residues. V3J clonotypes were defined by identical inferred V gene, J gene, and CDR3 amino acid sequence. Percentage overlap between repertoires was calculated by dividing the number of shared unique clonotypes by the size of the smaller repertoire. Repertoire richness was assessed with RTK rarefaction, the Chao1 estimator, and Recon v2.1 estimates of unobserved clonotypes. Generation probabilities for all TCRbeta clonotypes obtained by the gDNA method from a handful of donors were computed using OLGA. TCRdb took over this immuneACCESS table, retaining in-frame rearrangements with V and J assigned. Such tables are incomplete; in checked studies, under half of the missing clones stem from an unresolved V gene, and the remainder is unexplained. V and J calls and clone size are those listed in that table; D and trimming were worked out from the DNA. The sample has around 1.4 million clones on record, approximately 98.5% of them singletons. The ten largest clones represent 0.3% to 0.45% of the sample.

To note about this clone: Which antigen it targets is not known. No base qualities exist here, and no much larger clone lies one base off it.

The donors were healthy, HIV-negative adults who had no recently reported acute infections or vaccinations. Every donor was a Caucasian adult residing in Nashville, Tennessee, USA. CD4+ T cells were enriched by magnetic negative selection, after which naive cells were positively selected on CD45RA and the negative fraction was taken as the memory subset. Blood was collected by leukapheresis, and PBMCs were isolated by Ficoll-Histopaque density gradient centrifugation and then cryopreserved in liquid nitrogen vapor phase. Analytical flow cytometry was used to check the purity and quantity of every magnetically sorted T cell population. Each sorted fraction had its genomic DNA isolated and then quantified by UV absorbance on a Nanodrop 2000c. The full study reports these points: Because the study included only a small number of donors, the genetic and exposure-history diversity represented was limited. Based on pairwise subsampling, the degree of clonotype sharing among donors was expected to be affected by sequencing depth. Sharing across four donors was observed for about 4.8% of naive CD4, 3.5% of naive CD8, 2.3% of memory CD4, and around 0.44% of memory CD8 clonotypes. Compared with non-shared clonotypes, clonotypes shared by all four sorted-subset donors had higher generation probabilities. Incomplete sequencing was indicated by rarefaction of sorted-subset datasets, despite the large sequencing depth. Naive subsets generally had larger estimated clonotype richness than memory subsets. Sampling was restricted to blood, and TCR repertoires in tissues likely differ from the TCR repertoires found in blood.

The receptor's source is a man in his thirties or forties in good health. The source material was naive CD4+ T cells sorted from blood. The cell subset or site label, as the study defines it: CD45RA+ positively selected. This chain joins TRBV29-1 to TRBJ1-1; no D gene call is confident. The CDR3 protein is CSVVRVAEAFF. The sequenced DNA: TGCAGCGTTGTCCGGGTCGCTGAAGCTTTCTTT.